A single T cell receptor (beta chain) is shown here with its context. As yet, its antigen is unknown. The sample belongs to a study of blood T cells in healthy people across ages. For the study at large: Per two T cells, template switching captured roughly one barcoded beta molecule.

Per germline, CDR1 SGHTA and CDR2 FQGNSA. The V gene end was trimmed by 1 base and the J gene end by 2 bases; junction bases not matched to a gene: 4. CDR3 length: 16 residues. A second PCR of about 7 to 12 cycles used a sample-barcoded 5' primer and a J-beta primer mix. TCRdb reprocessed the 5' RACE reads with MiXCR, giving one entry per CDR3 protein. This sample yields about 1.8 million distinct CDR3 sequences, of which around half are seen a single time; around 2.1% belongs to the top ten. Study results and caveats: Per million T cells, the diversity of TCR beta decreased roughly linearly as age advanced. Not knowing donor CMV status may have confounded expanded clonotype changes. Naive T cell percentage by flow cytometry tracked strongly with beta diversity.

This chain uses TRBV7-2 with TRBJ1-2, with 10 bases that match TRBD1. The TCR originated in a woman in her forties in good health. Sequencing used blood. As DNA, the CDR3 is TGTGCCAGCAGCTTAGGACAGGGGGCGCGAAACTATGGCTACACCTTC. Encoded protein: CASSLGQGARNYGYTF.